A single sample is the source of the 20 T cell receptor beta chains below, sequenced in a study of CD8 T cells in Susac syndrome. Reverse transcription of roughly 0.45 to 1 ug RNA used random hexamers. TCRdb reprocessed the immunoSEQ multiplex PCR reads via MiXCR and lists one record per CDR3 protein. This table has 250,000 to 350,000 distinct CDR3 sequences, about 88% appearing once. Sequenced sample: CD8+ T cells from PBMCs. The receptors originated from a human donor with multiple sclerosis.

This clonotype was seen only a few times. V and J are TRBV28 and TRBJ2-3; D call uncertain. The germline V gene has CDR1 MDHEN and CDR2 SYDVKM. Trimming left V 1 base short and J 4 bases short, with 6 bases between. CDR3 length equals 13 residues. The CDR3 DNA follows: TGTGCCAGCAGTTTATCCCTCGCAGATACGCAGTATTTT. It specifies CASSLSLADTQYF.

The chain is built from TRBV12-5 and TRBJ1-2; no definite D call. V was cut by 6 bases and J by 8 bases, with 13 bases left in between. Germline V lookup: CDR1 LGHNT, CDR2 FRNRAP. CDR3 size: 12 residues. The CDR3 sequence: CASGRPGVGYTF. The CDR3 bases are TGTGCTAGTGGCCGTCCCGGGGTAGGCTACACCTTC.

The chain employs TRBV3-1 and TRBJ1-2; the D gene is possibly TRBD1 (5 bases). Germline V gives CDR1 LGHDT, CDR2 YNNKEL (reference sequence). V lost 2 bases and J lost 4, with 17 bases in between. The CDR3 extends over 16 amino acids. CDR3 protein: CASSQHRGGVGYGYTF. CDR3 DNA sequence: TGTGCCAGCAGCCAACATCGGGGGGGGGTTGGCTATGGCTACACCTTC.

V and J are TRBV5-1 and TRBJ2-1, with 7 bases aligning to TRBD2. The CDR3 loop spans 14 amino acids. The ends lost 1 base at V and 8 bases at J; junction bases unmatched: 6. Germline V gives CDR1 SGHRS, CDR2 YFSETQ. The CDR3 protein is CASSLNGGMDEQFF. The CDR3 DNA reads TGCGCCAGCAGCTTGAACGGGGGGATGGATGAGCAGTTCTTC.

The chain carries TRBV9 and TRBJ2-1; 9 bases agree with TRBD1. CDR3 size: 14 residues. V lost 3 bases, J lost 4 bases, and 2 bases stayed unmatched. Germline V gene lookup returns CDR1 SGDLS and CDR2 YYNGEE. The CDR3 nucleotides are TGTGCCAGCAGCGCGGGACAGGGTTACAATGAGCAGTTCTTC. It specifies CASSAGQGYNEQFF.

The chain has TRBV9 and TRBJ2-1; D is uncertain. V was clipped by 0 bases and J by 3 bases, with 7 bases between them. The CDR3 totals 14 residues. The V gene's germline CDR1 is SGDLS and CDR2 YYNGEE. The CDR3: CASSVADIYNEQFF. The CDR3 coding sequence is TGTGCCAGCAGCGTAGCGGATATCTACAATGAGCAGTTCTTC.

With respect to this clonotype: A read error may account for a junction end that differs from germline. This chain links TRBV5-6 with TRBJ2-3; TRBD2 might be the D (7 bases). The CDR3 spans 12 residues. Germline V gene data show CDR1 as SGHDT and CDR2 as YYEEEE. The CDR3 reads CASSLEGDYFLF. The CDR3 DNA reads as TGTGCCAGCAGCTTGGAGGGGGACTACTTTCTTTTT. Full variable domain (remainder filled in from reference TRBV5-6 and TRBJ2-3): DAGVTQSPTHLIKTRGQQVTLRCSPKSGHDTVSWYQQALGQGPQFIFQYYEEEERQRGNFPDRFSGHQFPNYSSELNVNALLLGDSALYLCASSLEGDYFLFGPGTRLTVL.

V usage is TRBV30 and J usage is TRBJ1-1, with D possibly being TRBD1 (5 bases). This CDR3 is 13 amino acids long. CDR1 and CDR2 from the germline V gene are GTSNPN and SVGIG (reference sequence). V was cut by 1 base and J by 4 bases, with 10 bases left in between. CDR3 DNA: TGTGCCTGGAGTGCTGACAGCCGCACTGAAGCTTTCTTT. Residues: CAWSADSRTEAFF.

This clonotype was seen once. The chain uses TRBV5-1 and TRBJ2-1; TRBD2 is a possible D gene (7 bases). Trimming removed 3 bases from V and 7 bases from J, with 20 bases in between. The CDR3 has 16 residues. CDR1 is SGHRS and CDR2 is YFSETQ in the germline V gene. CDR3 region: CASSSPRGGPRNEQFF. Written as DNA, the CDR3 is TGCGCCAGCAGCTCCCCCAGGGGAGGGCCCAGGAATGAGCAGTTCTTC.

The chain employs TRBV6-4 and TRBJ2-1; TRBD2 matches 7 bases. This CDR3 is 15 amino acids long. Germline V gives CDR1 MRHNA, CDR2 SNTAGT. V was clipped by 10 bases and J by 3 bases; unmatched bases: 12. The chain's CDR3 is CATPLARTFYNEQFF. The CDR3 DNA follows: TGTGCCACTCCACTAGCGAGAACCTTCTACAATGAGCAGTTCTTC.

The chain carries TRBV19 and TRBJ2-1; D not certain. CDR1 LNHDA and CDR2 SQIVND come from the germline V gene (reference sequence). Trimming shortened V by 6 bases and J by 10 bases, and 13 bases separated the two germline ends. The CDR3 loop spans 12 amino acids. The CDR3 protein is CASSQRVGEQFF. CDR3 sequence (DNA): TGTGCCAGTAGCCAACGGGTCGGAGAGCAGTTCTTC.

This clonotype is a singleton in its sample. The genes are TRBV5-1 and TRBJ1-5; D ambiguous. CDR3 size: 17 residues. Trimming left V 0 bases short and J 2 bases short, with 15 bases between. In germline, CDR1 is SGHRS, CDR2 YFSETQ. CDR3 region: CASSLAPRATGNQPQHF. In DNA form, the CDR3 reads TGCGCCAGCAGCTTGGCTCCAAGGGCGACGGGCAATCAGCCCCAGCATTTT.

The CDR3 here is CASSSTGPNQPQHF. The CDR3 DNA follows: TGTGCCAGCAGTTCGACAGGTCCCAATCAGCCCCAGCATTTT. V usage is TRBV27 and J usage is TRBJ1-5, with D tentatively TRBD1 (6 bases). Trimming cost V 4 bases and J 3 bases, with 10 bases left between them. Germline V gene data show CDR1 as MNHEY and CDR2 as SMNVEV (reference sequence). CDR3 length: 14 amino acids.

The chain couples TRBV3-1 to TRBJ2-7; tentatively, D is TRBD2 (6 bases). V lost 3 bases and J lost 3, with 12 bases in between. CDR1 is LGHDT and CDR2 is YNNKEL in the germline V gene (reference sequence). CDR3 length: 14 residues. The CDR3 loop reads CASSQVVGGYEQYF. In nucleotides, the CDR3 is TGTGCCAGCAGCCAGGTCGTGGGGGGCTACGAGCAGTACTTC.

The chain combines TRBV7-8 with TRBJ1-1, with D tentatively TRBD1 (5 bases). Germline CDR1 reads SGHVS; CDR2 reads FQNEAQ. V was trimmed by 5 bases and J by 1 base, leaving 14 bases between them. CDR3 length: 15 residues. The CDR3 DNA follows: TGTGCCAGCAGCACCTCCGGGACGGCGAACACTGAAGCTTTCTTT. Protein product: CASSTSGTANTEAFF. The entire variable domain, with the rest obtained from reference TRBV7-8 and TRBJ1-1, is as follows: GAGVSQSPRYKVAKRGQDVALRCDPISGHVSLFWYQQALGQGPEFLTYFQNEAQLDKSGLPSDRFFAERPEGSVSTLKIQRTQQEDSAVYLCASSTSGTANTEAFFGQGTRLTVV.

This chain links TRBV28 with TRBJ2-7, with 9 bases matching TRBD2. The CDR3 runs to 15 residues. With V trimmed by 3 bases and J by 3 bases, 6 bases remained unmatched. CDR1 and CDR2 from the germline V gene are MDHEN and SYDVKM. CDR3 sequence: CASSFVAGVGYEQYF. In DNA, the CDR3 is TGTGCCAGCAGTTTCGTAGCGGGGGTAGGCTACGAGCAGTACTTC.

The chain is built from TRBV6-5 and TRBJ2-5; D not certain. V lost 4 bases and J lost 7, with 16 bases in between. CDR1 is MNHEY, CDR2 SVGAGI, per germline. The CDR3 is 14 amino acids. In nucleotides, the CDR3 is TGTGCCAGCAGTTTGGACCCCACCACGCGGACCCAGTACTTC. This gives the protein CASSLDPTTRTQYF.

V usage is TRBV27 and J usage is TRBJ2-1; D may be TRBD1 or TRBD2 (5 bases each). The CDR3 contains 15 residues. CDR1 and CDR2 from the germline V gene are MNHEY and SMNVEV (reference sequence). Trimming pared 0 bases from V and 3 bases from J, leaving 9 bases between. CDR3 loop: CASSLSRGSYNEQFF. In DNA form, the CDR3 reads TGTGCCAGCAGTTTATCGAGGGGAAGCTACAATGAGCAGTTCTTC.

The V call is TRBV6-6, the J call TRBJ2-7, with 7 bases identical to TRBD1. The CDR3 consists of 15 residues. V lost 2 bases and J lost 4; bases outside the gene matches: 8. The germline CDR1 and CDR2 sequences are MNHNY and SVGAGI (reference sequence). CDR3 sequence (DNA): TGTGCCAGCAGTTACCCAGGGCAGGGGGAGTACGAGCAGTACTTC. This sequence encodes CASSYPGQGEYEQYF.

The CDR3 spells CASRSGTSGTSTDTQYF. CDR3 sequence (DNA): TGTGCCAGCAGATCCGGGACTAGCGGGACTAGCACAGATACGCAGTATTTT. The chain has TRBV6-1 and TRBJ2-3; 13 bases align to TRBD2. The V gene end was trimmed by 6 bases and the J gene end by 0 bases; junction bases not matched to a gene: 6. The CDR3 contains 17 residues. Per the germline V gene, CDR1 is MNHNS and CDR2 is SASEGT.